These T cell receptor beta chains were read from a single sample in a study of beta chain features in type 1 diabetes. Sequencing used immunoSEQ multiplex PCR; TCRdb keeps in-frame clones, though not all of them. This sample carries 25,000 to 30,000 clones, 45% to 65% of them seen once, and the ten largest clones take roughly 1.5%. The sequenced material came from Tregs from blood. The receptors were sampled from a woman aged 18-29 years with type 1 diabetes. CDR3s include the opening cysteine and the closing phenylalanine or tryptophan. D genes are given only for firm matches. Part of the rows lack a size; the others show once, few, many or a class for expanded clones.

v_gene	d_gene	j_gene	len	abundance	CDR3aa	CDR3nt
TRBV7-2	NA	TRBJ2-5	14	NA	CASNRGTVQETQYF	TGTGCCAGCAATCGGGGGACAGTCCAAGAGACCCAGTACTTC
TRBV20-1	NA	TRBJ2-7	11	NA	CSAAQDFLIEF	TGCAGTGCTGCCCAAGACTTCCTAATCGAATTC
TRBV11-3	NA	TRBJ2-3	14	NA	CASSPGDFTDTQYF	TGTGCCAGCAGCCCGGGAGACTTCACAGATACGCAGTATTTT
TRBV5-1	NA	TRBJ2-5	12	NA	CASAGRQETQYF	TGCGCCAGCGCGGGGCGCCAAGAGACCCAGTACTTC
TRBV18	TRBD2	TRBJ2-7	14	NA	CASARTGGGDEQYF	TGTGCCAGCGCCCGGACGGGAGGAGGGGACGAGCAGTACTTC
TRBV28	TRBD1	TRBJ1-4	14	once	CASSLRQGNAKLFF	TGTGCCAGCAGTTTAAGACAGGGGAACGCAAAACTGTTTTTT
TRBV29-1	TRBD2	TRBJ2-3	19	NA	CSVEAPGTSGGGGTDTQYF	TGCAGCGTTGAAGCTCCCGGGACTAGCGGAGGTGGGGGCACAGATACGCAGTATTTT
TRBV5-1	TRBD1	TRBJ2-5	17	NA	CASSLGQGVISQETQYF	TGCGCCAGCAGCCTAGGACAGGGAGTAATAAGCCAAGAGACCCAGTACTTC
TRBV7-8	NA	TRBJ1-1	20	NA	CASSSLGGARASREDTEAFF	TGTGCCAGCAGCTCCCTAGGGGGGGCCCGGGCAAGTCGGGAGGACACTGAAGCTTTCTTT
TRBV5-7	TRBD2	TRBJ2-7	15	few	CASREAGGSAYEQYF	TGTGCCAGCAGGGAGGCGGGAGGCTCCGCCTACGAGCAGTACTTC
TRBV5-6	TRBD1	TRBJ2-1	16	NA	CASSADTGGAYNEQFF	TGTGCCAGCAGCGCCGATACAGGGGGCGCATACAATGAGCAGTTCTTC
TRBV14	TRBD2	TRBJ2-7	14	NA	CASNTGTNPYEQYF	TGTGCCAGCAATACGGGGACTAATCCCTACGAGCAGTACTTC
TRBV29-1	NA	TRBJ1-1	13	NA	CSARRETNTEAFF	TGCAGCGCACGACGGGAGACGAACACTGAAGCTTTCTTT
TRBV19	NA	TRBJ2-1	16	NA	CASSTQMGALSGEQFF	TGTGCCAGTAGTACACAGATGGGGGCTCTAAGCGGTGAGCAGTTCTTC
TRBV19	TRBD2	TRBJ2-3	17	NA	CASSIIGTSGRSDTQYF	TGTGCCAGTAGTATAATCGGGACTAGCGGGAGGTCAGATACGCAGTATTTT
TRBV7-2	TRBD2	TRBJ2-1	12	NA	CASSFLAGEQFF	TGTGCCAGCAGCTTCTTAGCGGGTGAGCAGTTCTTC